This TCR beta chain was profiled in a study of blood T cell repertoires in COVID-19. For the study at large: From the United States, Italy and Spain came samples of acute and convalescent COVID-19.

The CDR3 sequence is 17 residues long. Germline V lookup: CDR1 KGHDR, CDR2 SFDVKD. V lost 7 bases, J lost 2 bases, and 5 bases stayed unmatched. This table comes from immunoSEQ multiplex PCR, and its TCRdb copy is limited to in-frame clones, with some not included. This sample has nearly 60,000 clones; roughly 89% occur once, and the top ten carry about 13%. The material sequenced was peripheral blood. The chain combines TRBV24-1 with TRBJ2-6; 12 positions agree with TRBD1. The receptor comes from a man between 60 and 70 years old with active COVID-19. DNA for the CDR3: TGTGCCACCAGCCCCGGGACAGGGGGCCCTGGGGCCAACGTCCTGACTTTC. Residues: CATSPGTGGPGANVLTF.